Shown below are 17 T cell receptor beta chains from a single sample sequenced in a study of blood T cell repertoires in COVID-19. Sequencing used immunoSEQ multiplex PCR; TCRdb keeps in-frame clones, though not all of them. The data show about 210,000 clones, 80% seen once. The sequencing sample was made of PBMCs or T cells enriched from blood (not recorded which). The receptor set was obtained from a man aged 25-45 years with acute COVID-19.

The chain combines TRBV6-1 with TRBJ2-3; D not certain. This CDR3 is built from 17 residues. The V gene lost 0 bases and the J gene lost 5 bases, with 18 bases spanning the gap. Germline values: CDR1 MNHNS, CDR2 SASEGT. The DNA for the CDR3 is TGTGCCAGCAGTGAAGCGGGTTGGGCAGAATTTCAAGATACGCAGTATTTT. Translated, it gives CASSEAGWAEFQDTQYF.

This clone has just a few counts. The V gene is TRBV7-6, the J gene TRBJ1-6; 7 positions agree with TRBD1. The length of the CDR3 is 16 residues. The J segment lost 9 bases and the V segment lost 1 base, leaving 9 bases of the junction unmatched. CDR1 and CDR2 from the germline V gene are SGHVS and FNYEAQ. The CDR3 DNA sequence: TGTGCCAGCAGCTTAGGTTCGGGACAGAGGTCTTCACCCCTCCACTTT. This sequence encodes CASSLGSGQRSSPLHF.

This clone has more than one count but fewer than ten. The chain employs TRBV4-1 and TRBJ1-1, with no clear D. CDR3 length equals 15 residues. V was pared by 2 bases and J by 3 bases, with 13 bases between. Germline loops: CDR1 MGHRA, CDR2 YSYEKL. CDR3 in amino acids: CASSQFLWGDTEAFF. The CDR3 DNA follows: TGCGCCAGCAGCCAATTCCTGTGGGGAGACACTGAAGCTTTCTTT.

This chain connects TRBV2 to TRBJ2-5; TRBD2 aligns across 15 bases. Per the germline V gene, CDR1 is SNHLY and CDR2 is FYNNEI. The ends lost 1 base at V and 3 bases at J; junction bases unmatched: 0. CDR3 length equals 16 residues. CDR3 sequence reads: CASSEGTSGGEETQYF. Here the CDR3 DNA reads TGTGCCAGCAGTGAAGGGACTAGCGGGGGGGAAGAGACCCAGTACTTC.

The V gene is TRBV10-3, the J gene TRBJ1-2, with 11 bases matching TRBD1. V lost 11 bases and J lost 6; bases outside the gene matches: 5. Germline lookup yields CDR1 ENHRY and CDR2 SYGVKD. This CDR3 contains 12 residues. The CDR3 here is CAAWTGGNGYTF. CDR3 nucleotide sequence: TGTGCCGCCTGGACAGGGGGCAATGGCTACACCTTC.

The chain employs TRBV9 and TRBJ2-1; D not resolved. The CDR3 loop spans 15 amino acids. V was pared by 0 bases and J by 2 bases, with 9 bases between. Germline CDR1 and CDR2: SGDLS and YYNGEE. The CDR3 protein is CASSVAAVAYNEQFF. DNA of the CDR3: TGTGCCAGCAGCGTAGCTGCGGTAGCCTACAATGAGCAGTTCTTC.

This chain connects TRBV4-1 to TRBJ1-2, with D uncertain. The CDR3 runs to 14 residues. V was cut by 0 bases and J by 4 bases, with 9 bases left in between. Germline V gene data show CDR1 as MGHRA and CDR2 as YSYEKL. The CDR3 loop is CASSQEEQFYGYTF. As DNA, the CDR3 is TGCGCCAGCAGCCAAGAAGAACAGTTCTATGGCTACACCTTC.

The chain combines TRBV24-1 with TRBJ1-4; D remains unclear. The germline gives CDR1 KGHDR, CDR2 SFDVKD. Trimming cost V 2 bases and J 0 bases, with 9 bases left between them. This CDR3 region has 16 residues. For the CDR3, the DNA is TGTGCCACCAGTGATTCCGCGGAGGCAACTAATGAAAAACTGTTTTTT. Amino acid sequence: CATSDSAEATNEKLFF.

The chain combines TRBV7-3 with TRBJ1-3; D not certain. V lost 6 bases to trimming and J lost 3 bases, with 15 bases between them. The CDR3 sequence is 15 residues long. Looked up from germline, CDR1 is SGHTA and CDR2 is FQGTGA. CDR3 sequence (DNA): TGTGCCAGCAGTCTTGTCCCGGGGAATGGAAACACCATATATTTT. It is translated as CASSLVPGNGNTIYF.

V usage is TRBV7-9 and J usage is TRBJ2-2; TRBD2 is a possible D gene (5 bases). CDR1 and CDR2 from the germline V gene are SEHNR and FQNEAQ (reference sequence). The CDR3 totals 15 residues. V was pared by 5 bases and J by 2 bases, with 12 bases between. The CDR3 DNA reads TGTGCCAGCAGCCCAATGACGGGAAACACCGGGGAGCTGTTTTTT. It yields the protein CASSPMTGNTGELFF.

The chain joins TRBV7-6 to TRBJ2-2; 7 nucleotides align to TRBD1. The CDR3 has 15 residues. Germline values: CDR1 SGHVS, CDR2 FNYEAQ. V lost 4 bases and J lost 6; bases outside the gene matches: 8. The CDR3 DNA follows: TGTGCCAGCAGCTCTCAGACAGGGTGGTCCGGGGAGCTGTTTTTT. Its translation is CASSSQTGWSGELFF.

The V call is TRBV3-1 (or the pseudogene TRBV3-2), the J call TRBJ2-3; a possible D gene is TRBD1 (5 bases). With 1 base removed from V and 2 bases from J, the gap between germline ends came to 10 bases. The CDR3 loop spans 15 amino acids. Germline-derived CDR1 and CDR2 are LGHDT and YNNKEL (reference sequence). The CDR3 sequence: CASSQGLTVTDTQYF. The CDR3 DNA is TGTGCCAGCAGCCAAGGGTTGACAGTCACAGATACGCAGTATTTT.

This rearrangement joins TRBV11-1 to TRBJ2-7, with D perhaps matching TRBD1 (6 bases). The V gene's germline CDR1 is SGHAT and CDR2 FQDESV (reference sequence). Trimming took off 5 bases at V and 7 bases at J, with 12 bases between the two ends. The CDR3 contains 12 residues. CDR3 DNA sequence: TGTGCCAGCAGCCAGAACAGGGAGGAGCAGTACTTC. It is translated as CASSQNREEQYF.

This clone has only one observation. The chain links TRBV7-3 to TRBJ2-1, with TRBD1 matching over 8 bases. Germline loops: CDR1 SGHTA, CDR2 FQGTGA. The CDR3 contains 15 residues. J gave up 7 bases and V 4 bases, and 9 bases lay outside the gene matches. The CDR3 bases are TGTGCCAGCAGCTACGGGACAGGCCCTGGGAATGAGCAGTTCTTC. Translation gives CASSYGTGPGNEQFF. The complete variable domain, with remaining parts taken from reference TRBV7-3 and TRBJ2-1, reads GAGVSQTPSNKVTEKGKYVELRCDPISGHTALYWYRQSLGQGPEFLIYFQGTGAADDSGLPNDRFFAVRPEGSVSTLKIQRTERGDSAVYLCASSYGTGPGNEQFFGPGTRLTVL.

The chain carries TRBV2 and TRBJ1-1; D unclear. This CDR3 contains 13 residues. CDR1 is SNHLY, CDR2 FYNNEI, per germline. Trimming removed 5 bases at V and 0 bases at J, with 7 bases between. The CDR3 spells CASSSTLNTEAFF. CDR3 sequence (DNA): TGTGCCAGCAGTTCTACGTTGAACACTGAAGCTTTCTTT.

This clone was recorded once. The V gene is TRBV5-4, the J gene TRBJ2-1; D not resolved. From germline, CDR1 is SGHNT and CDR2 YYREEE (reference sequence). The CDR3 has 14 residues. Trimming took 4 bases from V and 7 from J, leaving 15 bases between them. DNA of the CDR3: TGTGCCAGCAGCGCCGTTGCAAGCCGTAATGAGCAGTTCTTC. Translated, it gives CASSAVASRNEQFF.

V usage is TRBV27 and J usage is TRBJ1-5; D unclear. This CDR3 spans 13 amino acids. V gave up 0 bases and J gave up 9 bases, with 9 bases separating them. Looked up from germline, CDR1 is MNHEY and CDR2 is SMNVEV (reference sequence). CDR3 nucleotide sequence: TGTGCCAGCAGTTTATCGAGATGGTGGCCCCAGCATTTT. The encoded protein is CASSLSRWWPQHF.